A selection of T cell receptor beta chains follows, all from one sample in a study of blood T cell repertoires in COVID-19. Some clones are missing from TCRdb's copy, which holds only in-frame ones; the method was immunoSEQ multiplex PCR. Among 300,000 to 400,000 clones listed, 87% were seen once. Material: peripheral blood. The receptors stem from a woman between 50 and 59 years old who had recovered from COVID-19. The CDR3 runs from the conserved cysteine through the conserved F or W. Clone size is given for some rows only: seen once, a few or many times, or a class if the clone is expanded.

CDR3aa	v_gene	abundance
CASSKMDRAEAFF	TRBV7-2	NA
CASSFPTSGRESSETQYF	TRBV28	NA
CASSFFSTDTQYF	TRBV12-3/TRBV12-4	NA
CATSRDRRDVIEDTIYF	TRBV15	NA
CASSPISTAYHNQPQHF	TRBV28	NA
CASSYRGTAYEQYF	TRBV6-6	NA
CASSQEPGSSYNEQFF	TRBV3-1/TRBV3-2	NA
CASSFGTKTDTQYF	TRBV7-2	NA
CASSLVVQNTEAFF	TRBV11-2	NA
CASSPQMRGFDEQYF	TRBV5-4	NA
CASSGTGVGYGYTF	TRBV7-2	NA
CATAPGLGQPQHF	TRBV15	NA
CSVETGGNTIYF	TRBV29-1	few
CASSPSHGAADTQYF	TRBV4-3	NA
CASSFGTENTEAFF	TRBV6-2/TRBV6-3	NA
CASSLDRGAQETQYF	TRBV7-2	once
CSVGATGERETQYF	TRBV29-1	NA
CASSLVGAGNTEAFF	TRBV5-1	NA
CASSLGTEVDTQYF	TRBV5-1	NA
CASSVRLAGGPVSSFGTDTQYF	TRBV19	NA
CASSLGTSGNSHEQFF	TRBV5-1	NA
CASSWTGLNEKLFF	TRBV7-2	NA
CASSVGTSGRGDQETQYF	TRBV9	NA
CASSALAGGSTDTQYF	TRBV9	NA
CASSRRLVAGVDTQYF	TRBV4-2	NA
CASSLDRGSGELFF	TRBV5-1	NA
CASSGAGGYTF	TRBV2	NA
CASSRTGTSSYEQYF	TRBV5-1	NA